The sequence of this TCR beta chain was determined in a study of OX40 agonist ivuxolimab in advanced cancers. General observations from the study: Relative to CD4+ cells, CD8+ T cells on average had more expanded clones.

Only in-frame clones appear in the TCRdb table, and some are missing; sequencing was by immunoSEQ multiplex PCR. The sample holds 13,000 to 15,000 clones, around 87% seen once. This CDR3 region has 15 residues. Trimming took off 0 bases at V and 2 bases at J, with 9 bases between the two ends. Germline V gene lookup returns CDR1 SGDLS and CDR2 YYNGEE. As for this clone: What it recognizes is unknown.

The receptor was derived from an adult with an advanced solid tumor such as melanoma, head and neck, liver or kidney cancer. Material: CD4+ or CD8+ T cells sorted from blood, obtained in a trial of the OX40 agonist ivuxolimab. V usage is TRBV9 and J usage is TRBJ1-3; possible D gene TRBD1, 5 bases. This CDR3 is CASSVGLGAGNTIYF. DNA for the CDR3: TGTGCCAGCAGCGTAGGCTTGGGGGCTGGAAACACCATATATTTT.